The TCR beta chain described here comes from a study of shared clonotypes between healthy human individuals. Each replicate PCR on the sorted subsets used roughly 210 ng DNA (around 30,000 T cell genomes). Clones were read by immunoSEQ multiplex PCR, and TCRdb kept only the in-frame ones, dropping some. This sample yields 1,500,000 or so clones, of which around 97% are seen a single time; roughly 1.2% belongs to the top ten. The investigators split CD4+ cells into a CD45RA+ naive subset and a CD45RA-negative memory subset. Unmatched junction bases numbered 9, after V lost 3 bases and J lost 9 bases. The CDR3 runs 14 residues. Germline V CDR1 and CDR2: SGDLS, YYNGEE.

This sequence was found in a young man in good health. Sequenced material: naive CD4+ T cells sorted from blood. As for subset: CD45RA+ positively selected. The rearrangement joins TRBV9 to TRBJ2-1, with 7 positions matching TRBD1. The CDR3 DNA reads as TGTGCCAGCAGCGCACGACAGGGAGTTAGTGAGCAGTTCTTC. Protein: CASSARQGVSEQFF.